Presented here are 13 T cell receptor beta chains from one specimen sequenced in a study of low-dose radiotherapy and immunotherapy resistance in tumors. Time point here: before trial treatment. Primers used for first-strand cDNA, a TRAV- and TRBV-specific set, covered both alpha and beta chains. With a V-primer adapter and a constant-region primer, TCRs were amplified for around 20 PCR cycles. Using its own MiXCR run on the reads, TCRdb lists one record per CDR3 protein. This sample has some 39,000 distinct CDR3 sequences, with around a third found just once. The source was PBMCs, collected before treatment. The receptors were gathered from a male donor with gallbladder cancer.

This rearrangement joins TRBV5-1 to TRBJ2-1; 10 bases match TRBD1. The junction had 10 bases not matched to a gene; V was cut back by 4 bases and J by 15 bases. The CDR3 has 13 amino acids. Per the germline V gene, CDR1 is SGHRS and CDR2 is YFSETQ. CDR3 residues: CASSAAGTGVPFF. The DNA for the CDR3 is TGCGCCAGCAGCGCCGCTGGGACAGGGGTACCGTTCTTC.

There are many counts of this clonotype. The genes are TRBV6-2 or TRBV6-3 and TRBJ2-5; 10 nucleotides match TRBD2. Germline-derived CDR1 and CDR2 are MNHEY and SVGEGT. The CDR3 runs to 16 residues. Trimming cost V 5 bases and J 1 base; bases outside gene matches: 7. The DNA of the CDR3 is TGTGCCAGCAGTGGCCTAGCGGGGGAGATCCAAGAGACCCAGTACTTC. The encoded protein is CASSGLAGEIQETQYF.

This clonotype was recorded many times. The chain links TRBV5-1 to TRBJ2-2; D is unclear. CDR3 length equals 17 residues. V lost 2 bases to trimming and J lost 4 bases, with 18 bases between them. Germline V CDR1 and CDR2: SGHRS, YFSETQ. CDR3 DNA sequence: TGCGCCAGCAGCTTTGTTAGTTGGCAGGCCGGCACCGGGGAGCTGTTTTTT. Translating it yields CASSFVSWQAGTGELFF. Full variable domain (missing parts from reference TRBV5-1 and TRBJ2-2): KAGVTQTPRYLIKTRGQQVTLSCSPISGHRSVSWYQQTPGQGLQFLFEYFSETQRNKGNFPGRFSGRQFSNSRSEMNVSTLELGDSALYLCASSFVSWQAGTGELFFGEGSRLTVL.

This clonotype was counted ten times or more. This rearrangement joins TRBV19 to TRBJ2-3; no definite D call. The CDR3 sequence is 13 residues long. Germline lookup yields CDR1 LNHDA and CDR2 SQIVND (reference sequence). V dropped 7 bases and J dropped 4 bases, with 12 bases sitting between them. The CDR3 region has the DNA TGTGCCAGTACGACGCGGTTTGCAGATACGCAGTATTTT. It codes for CASTTRFADTQYF.

This clonotype was counted ten times or more. The chain joins TRBV5-4 to TRBJ1-5; a possible D gene is TRBD1 (6 bases). The CDR3 extends over 12 amino acids. Germline assignment: CDR1 SGHNT and CDR2 YYREEE (reference sequence). V gave up 0 bases and J gave up 11 bases, with 9 bases separating them. The CDR3 sequence is CASSLVGGTQHF. CDR3 in DNA: TGTGCCAGCAGCTTGGTAGGGGGAACCCAGCATTTT. Complete variable domain (other parts from reference TRBV5-4 and TRBJ1-5): ETGVTQSPTHLIKTRGQQVTLRCSSQSGHNTVSWYQQALGQGPQFIFQYYREEENGRGNFPPRFSGLQFPNYSSELNVNALELDDSALYLCASSLVGGTQHFGDGTRLSIL.

The chain joins TRBV20-1 to TRBJ2-2; D remains ambiguous. This CDR3 has 12 amino acids. Trimming stripped 7 bases from V and 4 bases from J, with 10 bases between. The germline CDR1 and CDR2 sequences are DFQATT and SNEGSKA (reference sequence). The CDR3 DNA follows: TGCAGTGGGCAATCGAGCACCGGGGAGCTGTTTTTT. Its protein is CSGQSSTGELFF.

This clonotype has a count of ten or more. The chain is built from TRBV7-6 and TRBJ2-4; no definite D call. With 5 bases removed from V and 5 bases from J, the gap between germline ends came to 16 bases. Germline loops: CDR1 SGHVS, CDR2 FNYEAQ. This CDR3 region has 15 residues. The CDR3 DNA is TGTGCCAGCAGCCTGGGTGGGCGAGTCGAAAACATTCAGTACTTC. Protein: CASSLGGRVENIQYF.

This clonotype was recorded at least ten times. This chain joins TRBV2 and TRBJ2-7; 7 nucleotides line up with TRBD1. Germline V gives CDR1 SNHLY, CDR2 FYNNEI. The CDR3 runs to 14 residues. Losses at the gene ends were 3 bases for V and 2 bases for J; bases not matched to a gene: 4. The CDR3 loop reads CASSDPGGPYEQYF. DNA for the CDR3: TGTGCCAGCAGTGATCCAGGGGGTCCCTACGAGCAGTACTTC.

The V gene is TRBV11-2, the J gene TRBJ2-5; D is uncertain. This CDR3 spans 12 amino acids. CDR1 SGHAT and CDR2 FQNNGV come from the germline V gene. The V and J ends lost 3 bases and 10 bases respectively, with 12 bases between them. The CDR3 region is CASSLTRNIQYF. The CDR3 DNA reads TGTGCCAGCAGCTTGACCCGGAATATCCAGTACTTC.

In its sample, this clonotype was seen many times. The chain employs TRBV4-1 and TRBJ2-2; no reliable D call. V lost 1 base to trimming and J lost 2 bases, with 8 bases between them. The CDR3 has 15 amino acids. Germline lookup yields CDR1 MGHRA and CDR2 YSYEKL. CDR3 protein: CASSQVADNTGELFF. CDR3 sequence (DNA): TGCGCCAGCAGCCAAGTGGCAGATAACACCGGGGAGCTGTTTTTT.

The chain couples TRBV30 to TRBJ2-7; D not resolved. CDR1 GTSNPN and CDR2 SVGIG come from the germline V gene (reference sequence). V was trimmed by 2 bases and J by 7 bases, leaving 9 bases between them. There are 11 residues in the CDR3. Written as DNA, the CDR3 is TGTGCCTGGAGTTTGTTGACAGAGCAGTACTTC. Translating gives CAWSLLTEQYF.

The sample holds many counts of this clonotype. This rearrangement joins TRBV12-3 or TRBV12-4 to TRBJ2-3; D is tentatively TRBD1 or TRBD2 (6 bases each). Between the trimmed V and J ends, which lost 5 bases and 0 bases, there was a span of 15 bases. The CDR3 covers 16 residues. CDR3 DNA sequence: TGTGCCAGCAGTCCGAGGCCGGGGGCTAGCACAGATACGCAGTATTTT. This translates into CASSPRPGASTDTQYF.

This chain joins TRBV7-3 and TRBJ2-2, with D possibly matching TRBD2 (6 bases). The V end was cut by 5 bases, the J end by 7 bases, with 11 bases between. Germline V CDR1 and CDR2: SGHTA, FQGTGA. The CDR3 loop spans 13 amino acids. CDR3 nucleotide sequence: TGTGCCAGCAGCCCGGAGGGCAGCGGGGAGCTGTTTTTT. Its protein product is CASSPEGSGELFF.